Listed here are 23 T cell receptor beta chains from one sample, sequenced in a study of cytomegalovirus exposure and HLA in healthy donors (dated by TCRdb to the late 2010s). Libraries were constructed by the immunoSEQ multiplex PCR assay. The multiplex PCR relied on a mix of 60 forward primers for TCR Vbeta segments and 13 reverse primers for TCR Jbeta segments. Imported from immuneACCESS, the table was reduced by TCRdb to in-frame sequences with V and J called. These copies leave out some clones; in studies compared against another copy, an unresolved V gene accounts for under half, and the cause of the remainder is not known. The sample contains 200,000 to 250,000 clones, roughly 80% of them found a single time. The ten largest clones add up to around 15% of the sample. Sequencing was carried out using PBMCs. Receptor source: a man aged 35 to 55 in good health and CMV-seronegative.

The genes are TRBV21-1 and TRBJ2-3; TRBD1 is the table's D call and was not checked against the DNA. TRBV21-1 is termed a pseudogene. The CDR3 extends over 13 amino acids. Here the CDR3 DNA reads TGTGCCAGCAGCAAACTCACCCACAATACGCAGTATTTT. This gives the protein CASSKLTHNTQYF.

V and J are TRBV4-1 and TRBJ1-3; 7 bases agree with TRBD1. V shed 4 bases and J 9 bases; nucleotides not matched to a gene: 6. The CDR3 consists of 13 residues. Germline V gene lookup returns CDR1 MGHRA and CDR2 YSYEKL. The CDR3 sequence: CASSLDRAGTIYF. In DNA, the CDR3 is TGCGCCAGCAGCCTCGACAGGGCTGGCACCATATATTTT.

This chain links TRBV4-2 with TRBJ1-3, with D hard to call. Germline V CDR1 and CDR2: LGHNA, YNFKEQ. The CDR3 is 12 amino acids. The ends were cut back, 6 bases at V and 4 bases at J, with 7 bases in the middle. Here the CDR3 DNA reads TGTGCCAGCAGTTCGGAGGGAAACACCATATATTTT. Encoded protein: CASSSEGNTIYF.

This sequence joins TRBV7-9 and TRBJ2-7; D call uncertain. The CDR3 has 12 amino acids. CDR1 and CDR2 (germline): SEHNR, FQNEAQ (reference sequence). V lost 5 bases and J 4 bases, leaving 9 bases between the germline ends. CDR3 loop: CASSREIYEQYF. CDR3 in DNA: TGTGCCAGCAGCCGCGAGATTTACGAGCAGTACTTC.

The chain has TRBV7-2 and TRBJ1-6; D unclear. V was clipped by 2 bases and J by 11 bases, with 7 bases between them. Germline loops: CDR1 SGHTA, CDR2 FQGNSA. The CDR3 covers 12 residues. CDR3 in DNA: TGTGCCAGCAGCTTATCCCGTCCACCCCTCCACTTT. Translation gives CASSLSRPPLHF.

This clone was seen once. This chain uses TRBV4-3 with TRBJ1-5, with 9 bases fitting TRBD1. The J segment lost 3 bases and the V segment lost 1 base, leaving 7 bases of the junction unmatched. Germline CDR1 and CDR2: LGHNA and YSLEER. This CDR3 spans 17 amino acids. The CDR3 DNA reads TGCGCCAGCAGCCAAGGATACGGGACAGGGCACAATCAGCCCCAGCATTTT. The encoded protein is CASSQGYGTGHNQPQHF.

The V gene is TRBV6-1, the J gene TRBJ2-1; 7 bases agree with TRBD1. Germline V CDR1 and CDR2: MNHNS, SASEGT. V was pared by 6 bases and J by 6 bases, with 11 bases of the junction left unmatched. The CDR3 covers 15 residues. CDR3 region: CASRSSRTGSNEQFF. In DNA form, the CDR3 reads TGTGCCAGCAGGTCTTCCCGGACAGGCTCCAATGAGCAGTTCTTC.

This clone was detected only a few times. This chain links TRBV13 with TRBJ2-7, with TRBD1 identical over 7 bases. CDR3 length equals 12 residues. With V trimmed by 6 bases and J by 7 bases, 6 bases remained unmatched. Germline V gives CDR1 PRHDT, CDR2 FYEKMQ (reference sequence). This chain's CDR3 is CASRFNRGEQYF. The CDR3 region has the DNA TGTGCCAGCAGGTTTAACAGGGGAGAGCAGTACTTC.

This chain uses TRBV11-2 with TRBJ1-5; no reliable D call. The V end was cut by 1 base, the J end by 4 bases, with 5 bases between. The CDR3 covers 13 residues. Germline values: CDR1 SGHAT, CDR2 FQNNGV. The CDR3 DNA is TGTGCCAGCAGCTTAGGGAGTAATCAGCCCCAGCATTTT. It yields the protein CASSLGSNQPQHF.

The chain combines TRBV4-1 with TRBJ2-1, with 11 nucleotides matching TRBD1. From germline, CDR1 is MGHRA and CDR2 YSYEKL. The V gene end was trimmed by 3 bases and the J gene end by 10 bases; junction bases not matched to a gene: 11. The CDR3 covers 16 residues. Written as DNA, the CDR3 is TGCGCCAGCAGCCAGGGGACAGGGGGGCTCTTGTGGGAGCAGTTCTTC. Protein product: CASSQGTGGLLWEQFF.

The chain carries TRBV7-9 and TRBJ2-7, with TRBD1 matching over 8 bases. The V gene's germline CDR1 is SEHNR and CDR2 FQNEAQ (reference sequence). There are 17 residues in the CDR3. With V trimmed by 3 bases and J by 0 bases, 10 bases remained unmatched. In DNA form, the CDR3 reads TGTGCCAGCAGCTTCCCGGGGGCAGGGGGCTTCTCCTACGAGCAGTACTTC. Translation: CASSFPGAGGFSYEQYF.

This clone has just one count. The rearrangement uses TRBV9 and TRBJ2-5; D unclear. The closer fit of TRBJ2-7 to the DNA end suggests the J call may be wrong. This CDR3 spans 14 amino acids. Germline CDR1 SGDLS, CDR2 YYNGEE. CDR3 sequence (DNA): TGTGCCAGCAGCGCCTCCTCTCTCTCCTACGAGCAGTACTTC. Protein product: CASSASSLSYEQYF.

V and J are TRBV5-1 and TRBJ2-1; 10 nucleotides align to TRBD1. The junction had 5 bases not matched to a gene; V was cut back by 4 bases and J by 4 bases. From germline, CDR1 is SGHRS and CDR2 YFSETQ. The CDR3 spans 15 residues. The DNA for the CDR3 is TGCGCCAGCAGCGTGACAGGGGGCTCGTACAATGAGCAGTTCTTC. It yields the protein CASSVTGGSYNEQFF.

This chain joins TRBV4-1 and TRBJ2-7; TRBD2 is a possible D gene (5 bases). V dropped 4 bases and J dropped 5 bases, with 12 bases sitting between them. The CDR3 has 13 amino acids. Germline CDR1 and CDR2: MGHRA and YSYEKL. CDR3 residues: CASSRLEDHEQYF. In DNA, the CDR3 is TGCGCCAGCAGCCGATTGGAGGATCACGAGCAGTACTTC.

The chain recombines TRBV13 with TRBJ1-2; D gene unclear. The germline gives CDR1 PRHDT, CDR2 FYEKMQ (reference sequence). Trimming cost V 1 base and J 3 bases, with 9 bases left between them. This CDR3 region has 14 residues. CDR3 protein: CASSLASGHYGYTF. The CDR3 bases are TGTGCCAGCAGCTTAGCTTCAGGCCACTATGGCTACACCTTC.

The chain links TRBV5-1 to TRBJ2-5, with 16 bases fitting TRBD2. Germline V gives CDR1 SGHRS, CDR2 YFSETQ. V trimming: 7 bases; J trimming: 5 bases; junction bases outside the gene matches: 8. This CDR3 is built from 16 residues. CDR3 nucleotide sequence: TGCGCCAGCCTGCCGGGACTAGCGGGGGGGCCGGAGACCCAGTACTTC. Amino acid sequence: CASLPGLAGGPETQYF.

V is TRBV18 and J is TRBJ2-2, with 8 bases fitting TRBD1. The CDR3 consists of 18 residues. V lost 3 bases, J lost 7 bases, and 16 bases stayed unmatched. Germline loops: CDR1 KGHSH, CDR2 LQKENI. CDR3 residues: CASSPYGGRQGAGGELFF. In DNA, the CDR3 is TGTGCCAGCTCACCGTACGGTGGGAGGCAGGGGGCCGGCGGGGAGCTGTTTTTT.

The chain recombines TRBV5-6 with TRBJ2-3; TRBD2 is a possible D gene (5 bases). Germline CDR1 is SGHDT and CDR2 is YYEEEE. V was shortened by 8 bases and J by 0 bases, with 16 bases between the two germline ends. The CDR3 consists of 15 residues. CDR3 sequence: CASRWRRTSTDTQYF. The CDR3 DNA follows: TGTGCCAGTCGGTGGAGGAGAACTAGCACAGATACGCAGTATTTT.

The chain is built from TRBV5-4 and TRBJ1-2; 9 nucleotides line up with TRBD1. Looked up from germline, CDR1 is SGHNT and CDR2 is YYREEE (reference sequence). The ends lost 0 bases at V and 8 bases at J; junction bases unmatched: 2. The CDR3 runs 13 residues. DNA of the CDR3: TGTGCCAGCAGCTTGGGACAGGGGGACGGCTACACCTTC. As protein: CASSLGQGDGYTF.

This sequence joins TRBV14 and TRBJ2-3; 12 bases are a match to TRBD2. The CDR3 is 15 residues long. Germline CDR1 and CDR2: SGHDN and FVKESK. The V gene end was trimmed by 0 bases and the J gene end by 5 bases; junction bases not matched to a gene: 0. In DNA, the CDR3 is TGTGCCAGCAGCCAAGAACTAGCGGGGGGAGATACGCAGTATTTT. This gives the protein CASSQELAGGDTQYF.

The V and J genes are TRBV29-1 and TRBJ2-7; D uncertain. The CDR3 runs to 13 residues. Germline-derived CDR1 and CDR2 are SQVTM and ANQGSEA. Trimming shortened V by 4 bases and J by 2 bases, and 12 bases separated the two germline ends. Here the CDR3 DNA reads TGCAGCGTTGTAGGCGGTGTGACCTACGAGCAGTACTTC. Its protein is CSVVGGVTYEQYF.

The V gene is TRBV5-4, the J gene TRBJ1-3; no reliable D call. The ends were cut back, 1 base at V and 5 bases at J, with 7 bases in the middle. The length of the CDR3 is 13 residues. Per the germline V gene, CDR1 is SGHNT and CDR2 is YYREEE (reference sequence). The CDR3 loop is CASSLHTRNTIYF. The CDR3, as DNA: TGTGCCAGCAGCTTGCACACCAGAAACACCATATATTTT.

The table lists this clone with a count of one. This chain uses TRBV6-5 with TRBJ2-1; D gene uncertain. Looked up from germline, CDR1 is MNHEY and CDR2 is SVGAGI. The CDR3 extends over 16 amino acids. The V end was cut by 4 bases, the J end by 0 bases, with 13 bases between. The CDR3 DNA is TGTGCCAGCAGTTCCGACCGACTTAGCTCCTACAATGAGCAGTTCTTC. Translating gives CASSSDRLSSYNEQFF.